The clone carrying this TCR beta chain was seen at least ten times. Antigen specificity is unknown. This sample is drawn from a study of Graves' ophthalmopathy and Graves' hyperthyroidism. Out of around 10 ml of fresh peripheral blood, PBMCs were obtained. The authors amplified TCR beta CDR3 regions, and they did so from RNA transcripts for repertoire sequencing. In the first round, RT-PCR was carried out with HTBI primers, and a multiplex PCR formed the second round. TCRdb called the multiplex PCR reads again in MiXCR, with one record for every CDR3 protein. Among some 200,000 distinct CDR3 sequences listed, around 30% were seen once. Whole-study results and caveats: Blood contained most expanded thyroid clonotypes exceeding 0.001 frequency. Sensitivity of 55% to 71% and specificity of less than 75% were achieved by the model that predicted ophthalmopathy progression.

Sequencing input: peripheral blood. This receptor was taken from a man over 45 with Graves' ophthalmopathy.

Here the CDR3 DNA reads TGTGCCAGTAGTATGAGGGGAAGGGGCCGACAGGGGGCCTACGAGCAGTACTTC. It yields the protein CASSMRGRGRQGAYEQYF. The rearrangement joins TRBV19 to TRBJ2-7, with 9 nucleotides matching TRBD1. The CDR3 totals 18 residues. Germline V lookup: CDR1 LNHDA, CDR2 SQIVND (reference sequence). Unmatched junction bases numbered 14, after V lost 3 bases and J lost 2 bases.